This T cell receptor (beta chain) was recovered during a study of identical twins. Study-level points and caveats: Twin-shared out-of-frame alpha sequences showed excess low generation probability. Twins' excess sharing was less marked for out-of-frame beta sequences.

Donors uniformly comprised healthy Caucasians. This clonotype has just a few counts. Its antigen is unidentified. TCRdb independently ran MiXCR on the 5' RACE reads; one entry per CDR3 protein. Among hundreds of thousands of distinct CDR3 sequences listed, roughly a quarter were seen once. These same data were also listed under a study on T cells expressing NK-cell markers. Per that study: The study drew TCR beta repertoires from sorted CD3+CD56+NKG2C+, CD3+CD56+NKG2C- and CD3+CD56-NKG2C+ T cells.

The sequence derives from a young woman in good health. Specimen: CD4+ T cells sorted from blood.

The CDR3 bases are TGTGCCACCAGCAGAGATTTGGGGTCGGCAGATACGCAGTATTTT. As protein: CATSRDLGSADTQYF. This chain connects TRBV15 to TRBJ2-3; D ambiguous. CDR3 size: 15 residues. CDR1 is LNHNV, CDR2 YYDKDF, per germline (reference sequence). Trimming left V 0 bases short and J 4 bases short, with 11 bases between.